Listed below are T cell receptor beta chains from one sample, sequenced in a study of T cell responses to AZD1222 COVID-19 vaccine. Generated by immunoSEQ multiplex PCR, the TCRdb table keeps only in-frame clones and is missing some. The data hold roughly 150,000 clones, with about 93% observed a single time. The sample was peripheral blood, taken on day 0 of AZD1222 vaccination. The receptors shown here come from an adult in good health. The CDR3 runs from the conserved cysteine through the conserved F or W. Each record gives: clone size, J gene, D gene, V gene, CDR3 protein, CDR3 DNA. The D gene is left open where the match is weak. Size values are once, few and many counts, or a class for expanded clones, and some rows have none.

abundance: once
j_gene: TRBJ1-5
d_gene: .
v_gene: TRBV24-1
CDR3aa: CATSLNSNQPQHF
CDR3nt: TGTGCCACCAGCTTAAATAGCAATCAGCCCCAGCATTTT

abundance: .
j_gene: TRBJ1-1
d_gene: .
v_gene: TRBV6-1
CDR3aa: CASSEFGFGTEAFF
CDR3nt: TGTGCCAGCAGTGAATTTGGGTTCGGCACTGAAGCTTTCTTT

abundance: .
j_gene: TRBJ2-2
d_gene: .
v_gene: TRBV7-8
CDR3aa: CASSLGPYGDTNTGELFF
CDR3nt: TGTGCCAGCAGCTTAGGGCCTTACGGGGATACGAACACCGGGGAGCTGTTTTTT

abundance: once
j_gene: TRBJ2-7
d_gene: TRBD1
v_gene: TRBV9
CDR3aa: CASSWDSRGEQYF
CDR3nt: TGTGCCAGCAGCTGGGACAGCCGGGGCGAGCAGTACTTC

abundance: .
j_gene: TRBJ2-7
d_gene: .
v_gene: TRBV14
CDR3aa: CASSPASRSNTYEQYF
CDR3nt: TGTGCCAGCAGCCCGGCCTCCCGGAGTAACACCTACGAGCAGTACTTC

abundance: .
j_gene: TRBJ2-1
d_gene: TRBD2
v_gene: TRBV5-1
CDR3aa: CASSLGLADYNEQFF
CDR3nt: TGCGCCAGCAGTTTGGGACTAGCGGACTACAATGAGCAGTTCTTC

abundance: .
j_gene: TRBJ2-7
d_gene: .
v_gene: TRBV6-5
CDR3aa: CASGPLYEQYF
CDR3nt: TGTGCCAGCGGACCCCTCTACGAGCAGTACTTC

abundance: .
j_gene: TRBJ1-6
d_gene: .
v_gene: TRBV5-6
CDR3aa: CASSPTGINSPLHF
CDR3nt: TGTGCCAGCAGCCCGACAGGCATTAATTCACCCCTCCACTTT

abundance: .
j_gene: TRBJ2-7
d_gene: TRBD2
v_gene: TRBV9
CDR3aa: CASSVEEAGEPNEQYF
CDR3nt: TGTGCCAGCAGCGTAGAAGAAGCGGGAGAGCCCAACGAGCAGTACTTC

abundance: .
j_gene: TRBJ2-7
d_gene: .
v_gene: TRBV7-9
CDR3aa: CASSLVHSYEQYF
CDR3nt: TGTGCCAGCAGCTTAGTCCATTCATACGAGCAGTACTTC

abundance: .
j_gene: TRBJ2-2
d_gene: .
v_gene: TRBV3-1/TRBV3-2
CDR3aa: CASSRGREVRELFF
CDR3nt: TGTGCCAGCAGCCGAGGCAGGGAAGTCAGGGAGCTGTTTTTT

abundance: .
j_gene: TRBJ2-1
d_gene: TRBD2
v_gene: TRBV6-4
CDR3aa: CASSEGQRGNNEQFF
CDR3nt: TGTGCCAGCAGTGAGGGGCAGCGGGGGAACAATGAGCAGTTCTTC

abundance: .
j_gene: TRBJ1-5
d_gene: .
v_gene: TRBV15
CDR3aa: CATSRVVDSNQPQHF
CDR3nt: TGTGCCACCAGCAGAGTAGTTGATAGCAATCAGCCCCAGCATTTT

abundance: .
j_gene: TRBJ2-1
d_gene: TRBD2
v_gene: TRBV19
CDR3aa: CASSIGGRAPDEQFF
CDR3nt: TGTGCCAGTAGTATCGGCGGGAGAGCCCCCGATGAGCAGTTCTTC

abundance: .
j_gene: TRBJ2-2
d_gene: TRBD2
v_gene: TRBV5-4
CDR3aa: CASSLEGRLAANTGELFF
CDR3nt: TGTGCCAGCAGCTTGGAAGGGAGACTAGCGGCGAACACCGGGGAGCTGTTTTTT

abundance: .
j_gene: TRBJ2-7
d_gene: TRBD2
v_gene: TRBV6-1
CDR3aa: CASSEGRRSRTSGRYEQYF
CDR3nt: TGTGCCAGCAGTGAAGGAAGAAGAAGCCGGACTAGCGGGAGGTACGAGCAGTACTTC

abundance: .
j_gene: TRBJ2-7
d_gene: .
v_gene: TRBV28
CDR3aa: CASRGWDASYEQYF
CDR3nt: TGTGCCAGCCGTGGGTGGGACGCTTCCTACGAGCAGTACTTC

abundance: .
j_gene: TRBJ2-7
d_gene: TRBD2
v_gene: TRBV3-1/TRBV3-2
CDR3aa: CASSPTSGSVTYEQYF
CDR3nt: TGTGCCAGCAGCCCGACTAGCGGGAGTGTTACCTACGAGCAGTACTTC

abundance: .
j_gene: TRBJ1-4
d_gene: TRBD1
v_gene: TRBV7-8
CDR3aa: CASSSDRDREKLFF
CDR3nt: TGTGCCAGCAGCAGTGACAGGGATAGGGAAAAACTGTTTTTT

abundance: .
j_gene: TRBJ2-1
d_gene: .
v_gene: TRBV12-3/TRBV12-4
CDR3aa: CASSLDRREQFF
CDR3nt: TGTGCCAGCAGTTTAGATCGTAGAGAGCAGTTCTTC

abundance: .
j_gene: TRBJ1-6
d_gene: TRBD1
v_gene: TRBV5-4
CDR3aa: CASSLGTALNNSPLHF
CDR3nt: TGTGCCAGCTCGCTCGGGACAGCTCTTAATAATTCACCCCTCCACTTT

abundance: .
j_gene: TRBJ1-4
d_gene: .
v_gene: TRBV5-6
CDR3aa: CASSSRWGRKEKLFF
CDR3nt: TGTGCCAGCAGCTCGAGGTGGGGGCGCAAAGAAAAACTGTTTTTT

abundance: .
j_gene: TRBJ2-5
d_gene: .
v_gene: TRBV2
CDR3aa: CASSPDSQETQYF
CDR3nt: TGTGCCAGCAGCCCCGATTCGCAAGAGACCCAGTACTTC

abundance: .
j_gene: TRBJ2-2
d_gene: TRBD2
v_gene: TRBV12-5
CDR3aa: CASGSSSGLAATGELFF
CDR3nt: TGTGCTAGTGGTTCCTCTTCAGGACTAGCAGCCACCGGGGAGCTGTTTTTT

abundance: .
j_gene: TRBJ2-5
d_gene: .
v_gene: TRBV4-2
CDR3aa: CASSQDYQETQYF
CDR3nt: TGTGCCAGCAGCCAAGATTACCAAGAGACCCAGTACTTC

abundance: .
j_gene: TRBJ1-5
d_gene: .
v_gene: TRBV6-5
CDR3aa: CASTGGGNQPQHF
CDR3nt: TGTGCCAGCACGGGGGGAGGGAATCAGCCCCAGCATTTT

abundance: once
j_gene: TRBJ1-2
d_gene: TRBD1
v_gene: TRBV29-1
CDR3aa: CSVEPWTGDGYGYTF
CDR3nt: TGCAGCGTTGAACCCTGGACAGGGGATGGCTATGGCTACACCTTC

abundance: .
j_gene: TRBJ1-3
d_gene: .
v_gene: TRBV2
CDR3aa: CASSNRQAGNTIYF
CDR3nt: TGTGCCAGCAGTAACCGACAGGCTGGAAACACCATATATTTT

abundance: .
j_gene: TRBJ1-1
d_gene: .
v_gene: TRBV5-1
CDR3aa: CASSLGPGWGAFF
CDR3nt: TGCGCCAGCAGCTTAGGACCGGGGTGGGGAGCTTTCTTT

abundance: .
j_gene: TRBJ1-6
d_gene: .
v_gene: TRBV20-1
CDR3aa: CSASFGSAAYNSPLHF
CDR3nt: TGCAGTGCTAGTTTCGGTTCTGCGGCTTATAATTCACCCCTCCACTTT

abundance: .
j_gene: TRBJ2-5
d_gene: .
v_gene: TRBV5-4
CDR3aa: CASSFVETSGPQYF
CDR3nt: TGTGCCAGCAGCTTTGTCGAGACGTCGGGGCCCCAGTACTTC

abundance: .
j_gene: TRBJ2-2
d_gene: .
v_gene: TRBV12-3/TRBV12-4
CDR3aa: CASSSTGPGELFF
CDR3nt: TGTGCCAGCAGTTCTACAGGTCCCGGGGAGCTGTTTTTT

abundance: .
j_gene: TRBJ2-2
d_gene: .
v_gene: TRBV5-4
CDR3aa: CASSLLGTGELFF
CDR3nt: TGTGCCAGCAGCTTGCTTGGGACCGGGGAGCTGTTTTTT

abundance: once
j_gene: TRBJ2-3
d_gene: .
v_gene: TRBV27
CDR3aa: CASMLKQGRTDTQYF
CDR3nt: TGTGCCAGCATGTTGAAGCAGGGTCGAACAGATACGCAGTATTTT

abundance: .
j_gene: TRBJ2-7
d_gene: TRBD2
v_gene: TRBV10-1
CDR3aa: CASSEPGLAGYEQYF
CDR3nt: TGCGCCAGCAGTGAACCCGGACTAGCGGGGTACGAGCAGTACTTC

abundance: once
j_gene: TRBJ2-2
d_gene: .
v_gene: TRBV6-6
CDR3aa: CASSADGRTVTGELFF
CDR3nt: TGTGCCAGCAGTGCCGACGGACGAACGGTAACCGGGGAGCTGTTTTTT

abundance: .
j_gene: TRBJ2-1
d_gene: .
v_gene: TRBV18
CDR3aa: CASSPGVVVVDEQFF
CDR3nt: TGTGCCAGCTCACCCGGGGTGGTGGTGGTGGATGAGCAGTTCTTC

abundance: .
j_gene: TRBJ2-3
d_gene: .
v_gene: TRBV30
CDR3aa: CAGSFGRPDTQYF
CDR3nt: TGTGCCGGGAGCTTCGGGCGGCCAGATACGCAGTATTTT

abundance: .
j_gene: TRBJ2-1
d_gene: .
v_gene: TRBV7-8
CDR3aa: CASSLGGGALSYNEQFF
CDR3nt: TGTGCCAGCAGCTTAGGAGGGGGGGCCCTCTCCTACAATGAGCAGTTCTTC

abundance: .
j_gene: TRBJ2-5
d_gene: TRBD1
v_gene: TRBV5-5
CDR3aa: CASSSIHISGTEYQETQYF
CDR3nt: TGTGCCAGCAGCTCAATCCATATTTCCGGGACAGAGTACCAAGAGACCCAGTACTTC

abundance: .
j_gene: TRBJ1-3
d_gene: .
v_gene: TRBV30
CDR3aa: CAWRGHTFGNTIYF
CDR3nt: TGTGCCTGGAGAGGACATACCTTCGGAAACACCATATATTTT

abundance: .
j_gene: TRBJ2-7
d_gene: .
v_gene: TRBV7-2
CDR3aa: CASSFSESPTYEQYF
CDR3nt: TGTGCCAGCAGCTTTTCTGAGAGCCCAACCTACGAGCAGTACTTC

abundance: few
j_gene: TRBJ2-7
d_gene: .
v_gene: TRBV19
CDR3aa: CASSIGAARNYEQYF
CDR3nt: TGTGCCAGTAGTATAGGGGCAGCTAGAAACTACGAGCAGTACTTC

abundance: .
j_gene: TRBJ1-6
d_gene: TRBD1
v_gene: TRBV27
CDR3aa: CASSFTGTGLSYNSPLHF
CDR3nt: TGTGCCAGCAGCTTTACCGGGACAGGGCTTTCCTATAATTCACCCCTCCACTTT

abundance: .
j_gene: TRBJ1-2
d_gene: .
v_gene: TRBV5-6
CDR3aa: CASSLDRRAYGYTF
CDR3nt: TGTGCCAGCAGCTTGGACAGGAGAGCCTATGGCTACACCTTC

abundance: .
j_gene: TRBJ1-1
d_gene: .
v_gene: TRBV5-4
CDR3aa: CASSLKGSTEAFF
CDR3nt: TGTGCCAGCAGCTTGAAGGGGAGCACTGAAGCTTTCTTT

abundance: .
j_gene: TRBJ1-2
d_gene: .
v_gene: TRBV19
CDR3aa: CASSTGLVLPLGYTF
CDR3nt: TGTGCCAGTAGTACGGGTCTTGTCCTCCCCTTGGGCTACACCTTC